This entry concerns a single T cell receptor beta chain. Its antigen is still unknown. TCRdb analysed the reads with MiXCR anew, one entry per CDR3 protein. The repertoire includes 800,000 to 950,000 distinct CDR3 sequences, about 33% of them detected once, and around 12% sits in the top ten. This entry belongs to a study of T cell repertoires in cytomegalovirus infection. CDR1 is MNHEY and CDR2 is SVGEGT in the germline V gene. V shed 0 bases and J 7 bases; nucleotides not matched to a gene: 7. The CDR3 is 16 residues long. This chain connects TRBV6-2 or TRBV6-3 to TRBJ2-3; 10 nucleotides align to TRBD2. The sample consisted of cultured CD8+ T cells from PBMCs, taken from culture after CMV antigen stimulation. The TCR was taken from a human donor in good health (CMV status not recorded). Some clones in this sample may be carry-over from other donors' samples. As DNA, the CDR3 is TGTGCCAGCAGTTACTCGAGAGCGGGGGGGCAAAATACGCAGTATTTT. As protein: CASSYSRAGGQNTQYF.